The 6 T cell receptor beta chains below all came from one sample that was sequenced in a study of shared clonotypes between healthy human individuals. Sequencing used immunoSEQ multiplex PCR; TCRdb keeps in-frame clones, though not all of them. This sample has about 1.1 million clones, with 70% to 80% found just once. The sample consisted of memory CD4+ T cells from PBMCs. Subset described: CD45RA-negative fraction. These receptors came from a man aged 18 to 30 in good health. Some clones in this sample may be carry-over from other donors' samples.

This clone was seen ten or more times. V usage is TRBV11-2 and J usage is TRBJ1-2; 8 bases fit TRBD1. CDR1 SGHAT and CDR2 FQNNGV come from the germline V gene. J gave up 2 bases and V 2 bases, and 7 bases lay outside the gene matches. The CDR3 extends over 16 amino acids. CDR3 amino acids: CASSLPRQGKNYGYTF. The CDR3 DNA reads TGTGCCAGCAGCTTACCGAGACAGGGGAAAAACTATGGCTACACCTTC.

This clone was recorded only once. CDR3: CASSGTGINQPQHF. The CDR3 DNA sequence: TGTGCCAGCAGCGGGACAGGGATCAATCAGCCCCAGCATTTT. The V call is TRBV7-2, the J call TRBJ1-5; TRBD1 aligns across 9 bases. Germline V gene data show CDR1 as SGHTA and CDR2 as FQGNSA. V shed 5 bases and J 3 bases; nucleotides not matched to a gene: 2. The CDR3 consists of 14 residues.

V is TRBV18 and J is TRBJ2-5; D uncertain. This CDR3 spans 14 amino acids. V dropped 3 bases and J dropped 1 base, with 9 bases sitting between them. Germline-derived CDR1 and CDR2 are KGHSH and LQKENI. CDR3 residues: CASSPLIGQETQYF. CDR3 bases: TGTGCCAGCTCACCTCTGATTGGCCAAGAGACCCAGTACTTC.

The chain uses TRBV11-3 and TRBJ2-2, with D possibly being TRBD1 or TRBD2 (5 bases each). V lost 0 bases to trimming and J lost 2 bases, with 19 bases between them. The CDR3 contains 19 residues. The germline V gene has CDR1 SGHNT and CDR2 YENEEA. This CDR3 reads CASSLDGTRGVPNTGELFF. CDR3 sequence (DNA): TGTGCCAGCAGCTTAGATGGGACGCGAGGGGTCCCTAACACCGGGGAGCTGTTTTTT.

The chain combines TRBV6-1 with TRBJ1-4; unclear D gene. V lost 6 bases to trimming and J lost 6 bases, with 11 bases between them. The germline V gene has CDR1 MNHNS and CDR2 SASEGT. This CDR3 spans 13 amino acids. CDR3 protein: CASRRDFDEKLFF. CDR3 DNA sequence: TGTGCCAGCAGAAGGGATTTCGATGAAAAACTGTTTTTT.

This chain joins TRBV7-7 and TRBJ2-7; TRBD2 aligns across 9 bases. The V and J ends lost 5 bases and 4 bases, in that order; junction bases with no gene match: 9. The germline V gene encodes CDR1 SSHAT and CDR2 FNYEAQ (reference sequence). The CDR3 spans 15 residues. The chain's CDR3 is CASSLGAGGRYEQYF. The CDR3 DNA reads as TGTGCCAGCAGCCTGGGGGCGGGAGGGCGATACGAGCAGTACTTC.